This entry concerns a single T cell receptor beta chain. The entry originates in a study of blood T cell repertoires in COVID-19. The method was immunoSEQ multiplex PCR; TCRdb's version includes in-frame clones alone and lacks a portion of them. The data contain hundreds of thousands of clones, around 89% of them singletons. Participants reported their clinical history, and cohort assignment relied on those reports. What was sequenced was PBMCs or T cells enriched from blood (not recorded which). The clonotype was recovered from a woman between 18 and 29 years old with acute COVID-19.

CDR3 in DNA: TGCGCCAGCAGCGCCCTTCGTTGGAGTGAGCAGTTCTTC. This translates into CASSALRWSEQFF. V is TRBV5-1 and J is TRBJ2-1; D unclear. The germline gives CDR1 SGHRS, CDR2 YFSETQ. The CDR3 runs to 13 residues. Trimming removed 4 bases from V and 9 bases from J, with 14 bases in between.